This is a list of T cell receptor beta chains from one sample in a study of cytomegalovirus exposure and HLA in healthy donors. TCRdb keeps only in-frame clones here, not all; method: immunoSEQ multiplex PCR. The sample records some 110,000 clones, 50% to 65% being singletons. Sequenced: PBMCs. These receptors were obtained from a woman between 40 and 55 years old in good health and CMV-seropositive. Both conserved end residues are trimmed from each CDR3. Fields, in order: J gene, V gene, D gene, CDR3 protein. D genes are given only for firm matches.

TRBJ1-3,TRBV28,.,ASSLQQGTSGNTIY
TRBJ1-1,TRBV9,TRBD1,ASSAPGQGARGEAF
TRBJ1-5,TRBV6-5,TRBD1,ASSPTGTSNQPQH
TRBJ2-7,TRBV7-8,.,ASSLGENEQY
TRBJ2-7,TRBV25-1,.,ASSDAGSEQY
TRBJ2-1,TRBV25-1,TRBD2,ASSEPLAGTYNEQF
TRBJ2-3,TRBV5-1,.,ASSLIGREADTQY
TRBJ2-1,TRBV27,TRBD2,ASSLSTGGYNEQF
TRBJ1-4,TRBV2,.,ASSEQRLLNEKLF
TRBJ1-1,TRBV4-3,.,ASSQDSVRVLSTEAF
TRBJ2-3,TRBV9,.,ASSAGILHTDTQY
TRBJ2-7,TRBV9,TRBD1,ASSVGGTGFYEQY
TRBJ1-1,TRBV28,.,AAGKWNTEAF
TRBJ2-3,TRBV19,TRBD2,ASSLTSGSTDTQY
TRBJ2-1,TRBV7-7,.,ASSLVRAGEQF
TRBJ2-6,TRBV5-1,.,ASTTGGATSGANVLT
TRBJ2-3,TRBV4-3,TRBD2,ASSQDPLAGAADTQY
TRBJ1-2,TRBV7-9,.,ASSFPARAPAANYGYT
TRBJ2-1,TRBV10-3,.,AISDEYDRSYNEQF
TRBJ1-4,TRBV19,TRBD1,ASSTTGVREKLF
.,TRBV6-1,TRBD2,ASRDSGSFGYEQY
TRBJ1-1,TRBV7-9,.,ASSGPSYAGTEAF
TRBJ1-1,TRBV4-1,.,ASSQGSDTEAF
TRBJ2-1,TRBV29-1,TRBD2,SVLGAGGPGEQF